This TCR beta chain was observed in a study of cytotoxic CD8 clonotypes in ibrutinib-treated CLL. On the study more broadly: Response sampling came at median roughly 11 months of treatment, ranging about 6 to 40 months.

TCRdb's table, derived via immunoSEQ multiplex PCR, lists solely in-frame clones and lacks some. Here the sample spans 110,000 or so clones, approximately 58% being singletons. Trimming removed 2 bases from V and 0 bases from J, with 7 bases in between. The germline V gene has CDR1 MNHEY and CDR2 SVGAGI. This CDR3 is built from 15 residues. V gene TRBV6-5 combines with J gene TRBJ2-2, with D hard to call. This receptor was obtained from a human donor with chronic lymphocytic leukemia. The specimen was PBMCs, collected after 24 months of ibrutinib treatment. The CDR3 here is CASSYRSPNTGELFF. The DNA for the CDR3 is TGTGCCAGCAGTTACCGGAGTCCGAACACCGGGGAGCTGTTTTTT.